The text below deals with one T cell receptor beta chain. This entry belongs to a study of control samples from healthy donors and cancer patients. The CDR3 is 14 residues long. Trimming pared 6 bases from V and 2 bases from J, leaving 14 bases between. Germline V CDR1 and CDR2: MNHEY, SVGAGI. The assay was immunoSEQ multiplex PCR, and TCRdb's table has in-frame clones only and misses some. The sample shows about 92,000 clones, 82% of them seen only once. Material: blood. This chain links TRBV6-5 with TRBJ2-7; D ambiguous. This clonotype originated in a woman aged 55-69 years in good health. The CDR3 is CASRLPQAPYEQYF. In DNA, the CDR3 is TGTGCCAGCAGGCTCCCCCAAGCCCCCTACGAGCAGTACTTC.